The present T cell receptor beta chain was sequenced within a study of spatial heterogeneity in lung cancer. Study overall: Beta-chain sequences were consistently detected more often than alpha-chain sequences.

V lost 6 bases, J lost 3 bases, and 12 bases lay in between. Germline V CDR1 and CDR2: LNHDA, SQIVND (reference sequence). There are 14 residues in the CDR3. Regarding time point: sample taken at primary tumor resection. Unsorted whole RNA from tumor, nontumor lung or frozen PBMC underwent sequencing. MiXCR, run by TCRdb on the 5' RACE reads, gives a single entry per CDR3 protein. The sample consists of approximately 9,400 distinct CDR3 sequences, about 4.2% of them appearing once. This clonotype was counted only a few times. This chain uses TRBV19 with TRBJ1-3; D is undetermined. The sequenced sample was PBMCs, obtained at surgery. This sequence originates from a male donor with early-stage non-small cell lung cancer. The CDR3 DNA reads as TGTGCCAGTAGATGGGCTGGGAGTGGAAACACCATATATTTT. This translates into CASRWAGSGNTIYF.